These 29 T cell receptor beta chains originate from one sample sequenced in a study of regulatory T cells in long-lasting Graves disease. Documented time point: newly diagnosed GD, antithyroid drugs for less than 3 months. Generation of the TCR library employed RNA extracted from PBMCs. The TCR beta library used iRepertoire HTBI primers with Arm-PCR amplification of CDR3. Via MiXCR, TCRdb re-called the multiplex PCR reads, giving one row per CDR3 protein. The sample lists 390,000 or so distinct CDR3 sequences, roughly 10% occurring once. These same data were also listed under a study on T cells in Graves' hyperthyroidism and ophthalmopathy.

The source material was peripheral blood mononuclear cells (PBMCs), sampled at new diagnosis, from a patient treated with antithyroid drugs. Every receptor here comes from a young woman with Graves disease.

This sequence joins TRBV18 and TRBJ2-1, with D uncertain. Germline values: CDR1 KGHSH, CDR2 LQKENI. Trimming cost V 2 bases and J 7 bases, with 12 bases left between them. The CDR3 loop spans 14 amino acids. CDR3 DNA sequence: TGTGCCAGCTCACCAAAAGTAGGTTGGAATGAGCAGTTCTTC. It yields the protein CASSPKVGWNEQFF.

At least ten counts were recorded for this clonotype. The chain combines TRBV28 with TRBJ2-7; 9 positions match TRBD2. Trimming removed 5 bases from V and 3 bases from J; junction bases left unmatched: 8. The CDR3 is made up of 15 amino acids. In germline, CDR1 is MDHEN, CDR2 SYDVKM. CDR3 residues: CASSIAGDLFYEQYF. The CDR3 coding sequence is TGTGCCAGCAGTATAGCGGGAGATTTGTTCTACGAGCAGTACTTC.

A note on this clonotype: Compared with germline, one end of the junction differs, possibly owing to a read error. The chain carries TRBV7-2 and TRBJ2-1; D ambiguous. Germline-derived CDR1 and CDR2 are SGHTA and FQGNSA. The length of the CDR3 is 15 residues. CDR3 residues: CANSSQYNPGNEQFF. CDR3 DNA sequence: TGTGCCAACAGCTCCCAGTATAATCCGGGCAATGAGCAGTTCTTC. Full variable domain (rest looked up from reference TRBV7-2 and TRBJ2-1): GAGVSQSPSNKVTEKGKDVELRCDPISGHTALYWYRQSLGQGLEFLIYFQGNSAPDKSGLPSDRFSAERTGGSVSTLTIQRTQQEDSAVYLCANSSQYNPGNEQFFGPGTRLTVL.

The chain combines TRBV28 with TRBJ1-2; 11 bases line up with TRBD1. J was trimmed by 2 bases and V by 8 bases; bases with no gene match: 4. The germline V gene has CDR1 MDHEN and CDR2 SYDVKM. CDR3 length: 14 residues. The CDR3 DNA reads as TGTGCCAGCTGGACAGGGGGCGCCAACTATGGCTACACCTTC. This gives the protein CASWTGGANYGYTF.

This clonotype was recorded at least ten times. The CDR3 nucleotides are TGTGCCAGCAGGACTAACTCCTACGAGCAGTACTTC. Protein: CASRTNSYEQYF. The chain uses TRBV28 and TRBJ2-7; D is perhaps TRBD2 (5 bases). The V end lost 6 bases, the J end lost 0 bases, and 6 bases lay between the germline ends. From germline, CDR1 is MDHEN and CDR2 SYDVKM. CDR3 size: 12 residues.

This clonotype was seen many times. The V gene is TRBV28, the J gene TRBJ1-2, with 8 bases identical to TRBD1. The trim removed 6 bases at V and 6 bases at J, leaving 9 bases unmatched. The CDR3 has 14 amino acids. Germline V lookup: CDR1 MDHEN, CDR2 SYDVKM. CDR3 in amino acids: CASSVRGLKDGYTF. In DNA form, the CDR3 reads TGTGCCAGCAGCGTCAGGGGGCTTAAGGATGGCTACACCTTC.

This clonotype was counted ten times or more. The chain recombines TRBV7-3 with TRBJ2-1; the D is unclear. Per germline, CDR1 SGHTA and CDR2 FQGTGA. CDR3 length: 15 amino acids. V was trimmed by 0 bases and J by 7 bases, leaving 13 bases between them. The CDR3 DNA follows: TGTGCCAGCAGCTTAACCCCTCGTTGGGTGAATGAGCAGTTCTTC. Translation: CASSLTPRWVNEQFF.

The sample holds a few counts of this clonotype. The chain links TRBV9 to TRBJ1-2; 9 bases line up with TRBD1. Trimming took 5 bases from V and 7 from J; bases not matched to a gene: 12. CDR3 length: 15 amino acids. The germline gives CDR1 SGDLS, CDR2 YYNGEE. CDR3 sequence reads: CASSSHRGQGGGYTF. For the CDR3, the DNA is TGTGCCAGCAGTTCCCATAGGGGACAGGGAGGTGGCTACACCTTC.

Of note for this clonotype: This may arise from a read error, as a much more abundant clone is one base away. The CDR3 bases are TGTGCCTGGATTACCCGGGACAGGGGTTACAATGAGCAGTTCTTC. Translation: CAWITRDRGYNEQFF. The chain recombines TRBV30 with TRBJ2-1; 10 nucleotides align to TRBD1. The germline gives CDR1 GTSNPN, CDR2 SVGIG (reference sequence). The V gene end was trimmed by 4 bases and the J gene end by 4 bases; junction bases not matched to a gene: 7. The CDR3 consists of 15 residues.

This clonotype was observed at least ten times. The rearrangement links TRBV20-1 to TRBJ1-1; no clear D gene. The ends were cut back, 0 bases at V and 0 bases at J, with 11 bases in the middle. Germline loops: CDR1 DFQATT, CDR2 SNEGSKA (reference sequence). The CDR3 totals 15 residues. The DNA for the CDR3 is TGCAGTGCTAGAGACGCCGGGATCATGAACACTGAAGCTTTCTTT. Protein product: CSARDAGIMNTEAFF.

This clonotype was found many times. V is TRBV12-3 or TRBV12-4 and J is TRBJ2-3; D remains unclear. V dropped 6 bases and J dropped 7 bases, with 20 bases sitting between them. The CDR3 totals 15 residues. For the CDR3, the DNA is TGTGCCAGCAGCCCCTCGCTACCTAATACCAATACGCAGTATTTT. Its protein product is CASSPSLPNTNTQYF.

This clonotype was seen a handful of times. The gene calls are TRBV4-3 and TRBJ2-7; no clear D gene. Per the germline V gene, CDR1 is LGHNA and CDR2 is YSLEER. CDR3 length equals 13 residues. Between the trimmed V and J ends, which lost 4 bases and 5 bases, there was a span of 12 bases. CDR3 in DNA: TGCGCCAGCAGCCGGGAAAGAGGCAACGAGCAGTACTTC. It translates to CASSRERGNEQYF.

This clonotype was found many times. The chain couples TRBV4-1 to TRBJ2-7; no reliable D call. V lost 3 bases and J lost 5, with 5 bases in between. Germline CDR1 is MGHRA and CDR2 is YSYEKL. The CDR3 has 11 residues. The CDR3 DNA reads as TGCGCCAGCAGCCACAACGACGAGCAGTACTTC. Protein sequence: CASSHNDEQYF.

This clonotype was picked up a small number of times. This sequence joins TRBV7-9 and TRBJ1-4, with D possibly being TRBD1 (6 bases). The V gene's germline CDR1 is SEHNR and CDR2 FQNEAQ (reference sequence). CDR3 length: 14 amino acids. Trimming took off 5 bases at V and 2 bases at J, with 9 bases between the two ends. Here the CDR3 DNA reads TGTGCCAGCAGCACCGGACAGACTAATGAAAAACTGTTTTTT. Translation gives CASSTGQTNEKLFF.

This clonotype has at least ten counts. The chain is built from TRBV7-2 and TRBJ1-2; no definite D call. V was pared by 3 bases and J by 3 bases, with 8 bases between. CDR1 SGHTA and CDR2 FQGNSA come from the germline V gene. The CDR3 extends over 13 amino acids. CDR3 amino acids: CASSFKGHYGYTF. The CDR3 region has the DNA TGTGCCAGCAGCTTTAAGGGCCACTATGGCTACACCTTC. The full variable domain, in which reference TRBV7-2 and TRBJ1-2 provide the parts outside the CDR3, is GAGVSQSPSNKVTEKGKDVELRCDPISGHTALYWYRQSLGQGLEFLIYFQGNSAPDKSGLPSDRFSAERTGGSVSTLTIQRTQQEDSAVYLCASSFKGHYGYTFGSGTRLTVV.

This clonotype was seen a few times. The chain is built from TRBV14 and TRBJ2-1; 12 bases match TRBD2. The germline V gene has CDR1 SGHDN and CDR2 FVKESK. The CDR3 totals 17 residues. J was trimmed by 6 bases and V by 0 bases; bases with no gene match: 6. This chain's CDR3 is CASSQDLLAGGSNEQFF. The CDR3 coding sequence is TGTGCCAGCAGCCAAGACCTACTAGCGGGGGGAAGCAATGAGCAGTTCTTC.

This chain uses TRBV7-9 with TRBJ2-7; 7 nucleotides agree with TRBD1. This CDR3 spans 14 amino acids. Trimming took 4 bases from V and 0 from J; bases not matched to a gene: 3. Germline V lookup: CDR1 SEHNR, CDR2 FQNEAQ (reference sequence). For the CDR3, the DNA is TGTGCCAGCAGCTGGACAGGTACCTCCTACGAGCAGTACTTC. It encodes CASSWTGTSYEQYF.

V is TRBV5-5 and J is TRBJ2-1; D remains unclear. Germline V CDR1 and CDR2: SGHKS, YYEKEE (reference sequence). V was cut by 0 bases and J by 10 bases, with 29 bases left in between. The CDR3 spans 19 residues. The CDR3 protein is CASSLAEGLVLTPNREQFF. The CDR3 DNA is TGTGCCAGCAGCTTGGCCGAAGGGTTAGTCTTGACCCCCAATCGGGAGCAGTTCTTC.

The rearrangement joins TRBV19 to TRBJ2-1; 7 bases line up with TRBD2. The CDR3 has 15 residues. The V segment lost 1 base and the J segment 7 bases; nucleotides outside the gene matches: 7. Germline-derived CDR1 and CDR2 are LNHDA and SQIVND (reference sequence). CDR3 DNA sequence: TGTGCCAGTAGTATAGTGGCGGGAGTGGGAAATGAGCAGTTCTTC. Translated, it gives CASSIVAGVGNEQFF. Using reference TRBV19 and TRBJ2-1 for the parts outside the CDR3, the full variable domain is DGGITQSPKYLFRKEGQNVTLSCEQNLNHDAMYWYRQDPGQGLRLIYYSQIVNDFQKGDIAEGYSVSREKKESFPLTVTSAQKNPTAFYLCASSIVAGVGNEQFFGPGTRLTVL.

CDR3 region: CATSQGPGLAGGQETQYF. The CDR3 region has the DNA TGTGCCACCAGCCAGGGGCCCGGACTAGCGGGAGGGCAAGAGACCCAGTACTTC. V and J are TRBV15 and TRBJ2-5; TRBD2 agrees at 15 bases. Trimming cost V 5 bases and J 2 bases; bases outside gene matches: 9. The germline CDR1 and CDR2 sequences are LNHNV and YYDKDF (reference sequence). CDR3 size: 18 residues.

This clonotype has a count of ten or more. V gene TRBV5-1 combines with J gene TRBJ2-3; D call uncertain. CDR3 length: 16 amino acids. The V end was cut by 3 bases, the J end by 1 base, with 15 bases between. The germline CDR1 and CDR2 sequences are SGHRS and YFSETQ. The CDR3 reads CASSWAPSLGTDTQYF. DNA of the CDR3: TGCGCCAGCAGCTGGGCCCCGAGCTTGGGCACAGATACGCAGTATTTT.

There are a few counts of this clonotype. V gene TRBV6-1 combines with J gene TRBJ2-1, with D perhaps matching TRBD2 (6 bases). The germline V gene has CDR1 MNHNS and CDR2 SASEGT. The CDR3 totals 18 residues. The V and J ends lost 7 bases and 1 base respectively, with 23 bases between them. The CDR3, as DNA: TGTGCCAGCACTCAAGGGACGGGTTGGGGGACTTCCTACAATGAGCAGTTCTTC. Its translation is CASTQGTGWGTSYNEQFF.

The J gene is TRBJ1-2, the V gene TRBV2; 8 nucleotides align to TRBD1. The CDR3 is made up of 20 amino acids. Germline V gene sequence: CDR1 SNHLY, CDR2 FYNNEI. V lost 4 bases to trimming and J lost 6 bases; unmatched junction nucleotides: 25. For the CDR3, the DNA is TGTGCCAGCAGTGTTGAAGGGATTCCGGATAGGGGACAGGCAGAGGATGGCTACACCTTC. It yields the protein CASSVEGIPDRGQAEDGYTF.

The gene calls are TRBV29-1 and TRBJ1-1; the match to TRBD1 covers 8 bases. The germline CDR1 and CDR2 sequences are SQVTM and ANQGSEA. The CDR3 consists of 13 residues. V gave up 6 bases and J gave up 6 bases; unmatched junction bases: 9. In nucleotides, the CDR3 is TGCAGCGTCGGGGGGACAGGTCGCGCTGAAGCTTTCTTT. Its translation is CSVGGTGRAEAFF.

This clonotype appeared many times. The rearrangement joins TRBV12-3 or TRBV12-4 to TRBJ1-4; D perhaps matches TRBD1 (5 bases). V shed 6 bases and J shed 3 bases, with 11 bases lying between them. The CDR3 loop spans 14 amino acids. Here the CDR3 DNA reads TGTGCCAGCAGCAAAGACAGTCCTAATGAAAAACTGTTTTTT. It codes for CASSKDSPNEKLFF.

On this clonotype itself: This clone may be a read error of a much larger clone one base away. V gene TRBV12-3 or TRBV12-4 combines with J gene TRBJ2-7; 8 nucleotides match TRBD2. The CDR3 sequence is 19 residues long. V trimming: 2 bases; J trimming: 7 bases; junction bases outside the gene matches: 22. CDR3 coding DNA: TGTGCCAGCAGTTTAAAGCGGGAGTTCACAAGGCATATCTACAATGAGCAGTACTTC. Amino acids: CASSLKREFTRHIYNEQYF.

CDR3 bases: TGCAGTGCTTACAGGGATTTGGGCACCGGGGAGCTGTTTTTT. It yields the protein CSAYRDLGTGELFF. V usage is TRBV20-1 and J usage is TRBJ2-2, with a tentative D call TRBD1 (6 bases). The germline CDR1 and CDR2 sequences are DFQATT and SNEGSKA (reference sequence). The V and J ends lost 5 bases and 4 bases respectively, with 14 bases between them. This CDR3 spans 14 amino acids.

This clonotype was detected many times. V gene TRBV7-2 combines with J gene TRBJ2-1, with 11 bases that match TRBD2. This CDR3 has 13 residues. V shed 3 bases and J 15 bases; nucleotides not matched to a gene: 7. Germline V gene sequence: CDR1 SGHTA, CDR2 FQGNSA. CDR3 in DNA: TGTGCCAGCAGCTTTCCACTAGCGGGAGAGGTGTTCTTC. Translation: CASSFPLAGEVFF.

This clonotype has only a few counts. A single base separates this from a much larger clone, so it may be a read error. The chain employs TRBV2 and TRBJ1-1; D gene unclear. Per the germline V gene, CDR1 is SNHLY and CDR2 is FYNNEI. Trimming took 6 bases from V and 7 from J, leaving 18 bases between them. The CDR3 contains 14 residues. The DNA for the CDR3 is TGTGCCAGCAGCGTGGCCCGGGCAGCGGGTGAAGCTTTCTTT. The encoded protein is CASSVARAAGEAFF.